Detailed here is one T cell receptor beta chain. What it binds is unknown. The sample belongs to a study of monozygotic twins with inflammatory bowel disease. The CDR3 covers 17 residues. Per the germline V gene, CDR1 is KGHSH and CDR2 is LQKENI. Each CDR3 protein gets one entry in TCRdb, which reprocessed the 5' RACE reads and gives no DNA. The sample includes 150,000 to 200,000 distinct CDR3 sequences. Points from the study as a whole: Repertoire similarity did not differ between concordant and discordant twins, perhaps due to limited power. Especially where disease activity was present, IBD patients had fewer clonotypes in common with others than healthy twins did.

The rearrangement joins TRBV18 to TRBJ1-1; without DNA, the TCRdb call of TRBD1 cannot be checked. The sequence was collected from a human donor with ulcerative colitis or Crohn's disease, or a healthy co-twin of an affected twin (not recorded which). Specimen: blood. The CDR3 reads CASSPPVKGAGDTEAFF.